A single sample gave rise to the 8 T cell receptor beta chains below, sequenced in a study of T cells in localized non-small cell lung cancer (dated by TCRdb to the early 2020s). Receptor amplification or capture employed the immunoSEQ multiplex PCR assay. Here the immuneACCESS table is served through TCRdb, limited to in-frame sequences with V and J called. Missing clones are a known gap in these copies; in checked studies unresolved V genes cover under half, and the rest lacks a known reason. In all, the sample holds some 71,000 clones, and approximately 85% of those were seen once. The ten largest clones take up around an eighth of the sample. The sequences come from peripheral blood, collected before any cancer treatment. These receptor sequences come from a female donor older than 55 with stage I lung adenocarcinoma.

The V and J genes are TRBV6-5 and TRBJ1-5, with a weak D call TRBD1 (5 bases). V was trimmed by 6 bases and J by 2 bases, leaving 11 bases between them. Germline CDR1 is MNHEY and CDR2 is SVGAGI. This CDR3 contains 14 residues. CDR3 loop: CASRPGQRNQPQHF. The CDR3 region has the DNA TGTGCCAGCAGACCCGGACAACGCAATCAGCCCCAGCATTTT.

The chain recombines TRBV19 with TRBJ2-5; weak D call: TRBD2 (5 bases). The ends were cut back, 3 bases at V and 4 bases at J, with 6 bases in the middle. Germline loops: CDR1 LNHDA, CDR2 SQIVND (reference sequence). This CDR3 is 12 amino acids long. The CDR3 here is CASSIRGETQYF. CDR3 nucleotides: TGTGCCAGTAGTATCCGGGGAGAGACCCAGTACTTC.

The chain joins TRBV2 to TRBJ1-1, with 9 bases matching TRBD1. This CDR3 region has 13 residues. Germline assignment: CDR1 SNHLY and CDR2 FYNNEI. With 7 bases clipped from V and 7 bases from J, the junction kept 7 bases outside the gene matches. The CDR3 nucleotides are TGTGCCAGCACCTTCACAGGGGGCAGTGAAGCTTTCTTT. Protein product: CASTFTGGSEAFF.

The V gene is TRBV19, the J gene TRBJ2-7; TRBD1 matches at 9 bases. V dropped 3 bases and J dropped 6; count of bases not matched to a gene: 3. Germline CDR1 reads LNHDA; CDR2 reads SQIVND (reference sequence). The CDR3 is 13 amino acids. The chain's CDR3 is CASSMTGGPEQYF. The CDR3 DNA is TGTGCCAGTAGTATGACAGGGGGGCCCGAGCAGTACTTC.

The chain couples TRBV27 to TRBJ2-5, with 13 bases fitting TRBD2. The CDR3 totals 17 residues. The V gene's germline CDR1 is MNHEY and CDR2 SMNVEV (reference sequence). V shed 4 bases and J 1 base; nucleotides not matched to a gene: 6. The chain's CDR3 is CASSSTRTSGSQETQYF. The DNA of the CDR3 is TGTGCCAGCAGTTCCACTAGGACTAGCGGGAGCCAAGAGACCCAGTACTTC.

J is TRBJ2-7 and V is TRBV5-4; D possibly corresponds to TRBD1 (6 bases). The CDR3 runs to 13 residues. Trimming cost V 4 bases and J 3 bases, with 11 bases left between them. CDR1 and CDR2 (germline): SGHNT, YYREEE (reference sequence). CDR3 residues: CASSRDIHYEQYF. CDR3 DNA sequence: TGTGCCAGCAGCCGGGACATCCACTACGAGCAGTACTTC.

The V call is TRBV5-1, the J call TRBJ1-1, with D unclear. Germline loops: CDR1 SGHRS, CDR2 YFSETQ. V lost 2 bases, J lost 1 base, and 9 bases lay in between. The CDR3 is made up of 14 amino acids. In nucleotides, the CDR3 is TGCGCCAGCAGCTTTGGACCCGCGAACACTGAAGCTTTCTTT. Translated, it gives CASSFGPANTEAFF.

The J gene is TRBJ1-5, the V gene TRBV5-6; 7 bases are a match to TRBD1. J lost 10 bases, V lost 0 bases, and 10 bases had no gene match. Germline V gene lookup returns CDR1 SGHDT and CDR2 YYEEEE. This CDR3 has 15 residues. The CDR3 DNA follows: TGTGCCAGCAGCTTGGGAGGAGGGGGCGTTTTTCCCCAGCATTTT. It is translated as CASSLGGGGVFPQHF. Complete variable domain (other parts from reference TRBV5-6 and TRBJ1-5): DAGVTQSPTHLIKTRGQQVTLRCSPKSGHDTVSWYQQALGQGPQFIFQYYEEEERQRGNFPDRFSGHQFPNYSSELNVNALLLGDSALYLCASSLGGGGVFPQHFGDGTRLSIL.